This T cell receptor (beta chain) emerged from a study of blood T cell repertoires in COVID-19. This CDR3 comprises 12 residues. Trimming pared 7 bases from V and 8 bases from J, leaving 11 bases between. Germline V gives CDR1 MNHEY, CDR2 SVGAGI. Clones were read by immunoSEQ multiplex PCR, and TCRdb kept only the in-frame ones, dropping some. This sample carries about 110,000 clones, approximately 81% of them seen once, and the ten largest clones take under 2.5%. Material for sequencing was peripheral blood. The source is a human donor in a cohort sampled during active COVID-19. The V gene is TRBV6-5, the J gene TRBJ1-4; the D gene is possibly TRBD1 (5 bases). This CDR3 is CASTRGYEKLFF. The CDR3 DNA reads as TGTGCCAGCACAAGGGGCTACGAAAAACTGTTTTTT.